Below, 19 T cell receptor beta chains from the same sample are listed, as sequenced in a study of T cell responses to AZD1222 COVID-19 vaccine. The data were produced by immunoSEQ multiplex PCR, yet TCRdb's version contains in-frame clones alone and is incomplete. This sample has fewer than 30,000 clones, with about 77% found just once. Sequences were derived from peripheral blood, sampled on day 0 of AZD1222 vaccination. The receptors here all came from an adult in good health.

The chain couples TRBV9 to TRBJ1-2; TRBD1 might be the D (5 bases). The CDR3 totals 13 residues. Trimming removed 2 bases from V and 3 bases from J, with 8 bases in between. Per the germline V gene, CDR1 is SGDLS and CDR2 is YYNGEE. CDR3 loop: CASSVLGHYGYTF. In nucleotides, the CDR3 is TGTGCCAGCAGCGTCTTGGGACACTATGGCTACACCTTC.

The J gene is TRBJ2-1, the V gene TRBV27, with TRBD2 matching over 9 bases. The germline CDR1 and CDR2 sequences are MNHEY and SMNVEV (reference sequence). Trimming removed 5 bases from V and 7 bases from J; junction bases left unmatched: 12. This CDR3 is built from 16 residues. The CDR3 DNA reads as TGTGCCAGCAGTCGGGGGCCTAGCGGGGTTACGAATGAGCAGTTCTTC. It translates to CASSRGPSGVTNEQFF.

This clone has just a few counts. The J gene is TRBJ1-6, the V gene TRBV19; no reliable D call. The CDR3 contains 19 residues. Germline CDR1 LNHDA, CDR2 SQIVND (reference sequence). Trimming removed 0 bases from V and 0 bases from J, with 15 bases in between. CDR3: CASSIEKISPTSYNSPLHF. The CDR3 DNA is TGTGCCAGTAGTATAGAGAAAATCAGTCCAACCTCCTATAATTCACCCCTCCACTTT.

This rearrangement joins TRBV24-1 to TRBJ1-2; 7 nucleotides match TRBD1. The CDR3 has 12 amino acids. Germline trimming cut 5 bases from V and 5 bases from J; bases unmatched to any gene: 1. The V gene's germline CDR1 is KGHDR and CDR2 SFDVKD. This chain's CDR3 is CATSGQGYGYTF. The CDR3 nucleotides are TGTGCCACCAGTGGACAGGGATATGGCTACACCTTC.

The genes are TRBV2 and TRBJ2-3; the match to TRBD2 covers 8 bases. Germline trimming cut 8 bases from V and 0 bases from J; bases unmatched to any gene: 4. The CDR3 consists of 14 residues. Germline-derived CDR1 and CDR2 are SNHLY and FYNNEI. In DNA form, the CDR3 reads TGTGCCAGCGTCCGACTAGCGAGCACAGATACGCAGTATTTT. Translating gives CASVRLASTDTQYF.

The V and J genes are TRBV28 and TRBJ2-2; TRBD2 aligns across 7 bases. Germline values: CDR1 MDHEN, CDR2 SYDVKM. CDR3 length: 12 amino acids. CDR3 residues: CAGREGTGELFF. The CDR3 coding sequence is TGTGCGGGAAGGGAGGGCACCGGGGAGCTGTTTTTT.

J is TRBJ2-3 and V is TRBV6-5, with D perhaps matching TRBD1 or TRBD2 (6 bases each). Looked up from germline, CDR1 is MNHEY and CDR2 is SVGAGI. V was trimmed by 5 bases and J by 4 bases, leaving 16 bases between them. This CDR3 comprises 15 residues. The CDR3 region has the DNA TGTGCCAGCAGTCTCAGGGGCCCTAGCGCAGATACGCAGTATTTT. This codes for CASSLRGPSADTQYF.

The J gene is TRBJ2-1, the V gene TRBV19; D might be TRBD1 (5 bases). V was trimmed by 3 bases and J by 7 bases, leaving 10 bases between them. In germline, CDR1 is LNHDA, CDR2 SQIVND (reference sequence). CDR3 size: 13 residues. CDR3 nucleotides: TGTGCCAGTAGTATGCAGGGATGGAATGAGCAGTTCTTC. This translates into CASSMQGWNEQFF.

This chain connects TRBV10-2 to TRBJ2-7, with D maybe TRBD1 (6 bases). Germline lookup yields CDR1 WSHSY and CDR2 SAAADI. V shed 3 bases and J shed 4 bases, with 19 bases lying between them. CDR3 length equals 16 residues. For the CDR3, the DNA is TGCGCCAGCAGTGACGCTCTTGCAGGGGCGACTTACGAGCAGTACTTC. It yields the protein CASSDALAGATYEQYF.

This clone was counted between two and nine times. The V and J genes are TRBV28 and TRBJ1-5; D uncertain. Trimming left V 1 base short and J 5 bases short, with 9 bases between. Germline CDR1 is MDHEN and CDR2 is SYDVKM. CDR3 length equals 14 residues. CDR3 region: CASSLFPGDQPQHF. The CDR3 DNA follows: TGTGCCAGCAGTTTATTCCCTGGGGATCAGCCCCAGCATTTT. Variable domain in full (rest from reference TRBV28 and TRBJ1-5): DVKVTQSSRYLVKRTGEKVFLECVQDMDHENMFWYRQDPGLGLRLIYFSYDVKMKEKGDIPEGYSVSREKKERFSLILESASTNQTSMYLCASSLFPGDQPQHFGDGTRLSIL.

The J gene is TRBJ1-5, the V gene TRBV3-1 (or the pseudogene TRBV3-2); TRBD1 might be the D (5 bases). CDR3 length: 16 amino acids. Trimming removed 2 bases at V and 2 bases at J, with 13 bases between. The germline V gene has CDR1 LGHDT and CDR2 YNNKEL (reference sequence). The CDR3 DNA sequence: TGTGCCAGCAGCCAATTTGCGGGGGGTCGCAATCAGCCCCAGCATTTT. Amino acid sequence: CASSQFAGGRNQPQHF.

The chain is built from TRBV3-1 (or the pseudogene TRBV3-2) and TRBJ1-2; maybe TRBD1 (6 bases). This CDR3 comprises 12 residues. V lost 5 bases and J 13 bases, leaving 17 bases between the germline ends. Germline loops: CDR1 LGHDT, CDR2 YNNKEL (reference sequence). The CDR3 coding sequence is TGTGCCAGCAGCGGCCAAACAGGGCCGGTCACCTTC. This translates into CASSGQTGPVTF.

This clone was observed a handful of times. CDR3 sequence (DNA): TGTGCCAGCATCCAACAGGGCTACAATGAGCAGTTCTTC. This encodes CASIQQGYNEQFF. V and J are TRBV12-3 or TRBV12-4 and TRBJ2-1; TRBD1 is a possible D gene (6 bases). The CDR3 runs 13 residues. The V and J ends lost 7 bases and 3 bases respectively, with 10 bases between them.

This clone was observed a few times. V gene TRBV7-8 combines with J gene TRBJ1-5, with D possibly TRBD1 on 6 matching bases. V shed 3 bases and J shed 2 bases, with 11 bases lying between them. The CDR3 sequence is 15 residues long. In germline, CDR1 is SGHVS, CDR2 FQNEAQ. CDR3 loop: CASSLGRGGNQPQHF. CDR3 sequence (DNA): TGTGCCAGCAGCTTGGGCAGGGGAGGCAATCAGCCCCAGCATTTT.

The CDR3 sequence is CASAPGQIYGYTF. DNA for the CDR3: TGTGCCAGCGCCCCGGGACAGATCTATGGCTACACCTTC. The chain recombines TRBV2 with TRBJ1-2; the match to TRBD1 covers 7 bases. This CDR3 comprises 13 residues. Germline V lookup: CDR1 SNHLY, CDR2 FYNNEI. J was trimmed by 4 bases and V by 8 bases; bases with no gene match: 7.

This clone was picked up one time. The chain is built from TRBV4-1 and TRBJ2-3, with 12 bases aligning to TRBD2. V lost 0 bases and J lost 9; bases outside the gene matches: 7. In germline, CDR1 is MGHRA, CDR2 YSYEKL. CDR3 size: 16 residues. The CDR3 region has the DNA TGCGCCAGCAGCCAAGAACTAGCGGGGGGCGTTAACACGCAGTATTTT. Amino acid sequence: CASSQELAGGVNTQYF.

This clone has a handful of counts. The V call is TRBV18, the J call TRBJ2-1; 12 nucleotides align to TRBD2. The CDR3 is 18 amino acids. Trimming took 0 bases from V and 5 from J; bases not matched to a gene: 8. Germline-derived CDR1 and CDR2 are KGHSH and LQKENI. The CDR3 DNA is TGTGCCAGCTCACCACCGGTGACTAGCGGGAGATCCCACAATGAGCAGTTCTTC. It specifies CASSPPVTSGRSHNEQFF.

The V call is TRBV27, the J call TRBJ1-2; 7 bases fit TRBD1. The CDR3 consists of 13 residues. CDR1 MNHEY and CDR2 SMNVEV come from the germline V gene (reference sequence). V was clipped by 6 bases and J by 8 bases; unmatched bases: 9. In nucleotides, the CDR3 is TGTGCCAGCAGGGAACAGGGGACAAAAGGCTACACCTTC. Encoded protein: CASREQGTKGYTF.

The genes are TRBV7-9 and TRBJ2-1; 7 nucleotides agree with TRBD1. The CDR3 consists of 14 residues. J was trimmed by 6 bases and V by 5 bases; bases with no gene match: 7. Per the germline V gene, CDR1 is SEHNR and CDR2 is FQNEAQ (reference sequence). CDR3 DNA sequence: TGTGCCAGCAGCATCGACAGGGCCCCCAATGAGCAGTTCTTC. The encoded protein is CASSIDRAPNEQFF.